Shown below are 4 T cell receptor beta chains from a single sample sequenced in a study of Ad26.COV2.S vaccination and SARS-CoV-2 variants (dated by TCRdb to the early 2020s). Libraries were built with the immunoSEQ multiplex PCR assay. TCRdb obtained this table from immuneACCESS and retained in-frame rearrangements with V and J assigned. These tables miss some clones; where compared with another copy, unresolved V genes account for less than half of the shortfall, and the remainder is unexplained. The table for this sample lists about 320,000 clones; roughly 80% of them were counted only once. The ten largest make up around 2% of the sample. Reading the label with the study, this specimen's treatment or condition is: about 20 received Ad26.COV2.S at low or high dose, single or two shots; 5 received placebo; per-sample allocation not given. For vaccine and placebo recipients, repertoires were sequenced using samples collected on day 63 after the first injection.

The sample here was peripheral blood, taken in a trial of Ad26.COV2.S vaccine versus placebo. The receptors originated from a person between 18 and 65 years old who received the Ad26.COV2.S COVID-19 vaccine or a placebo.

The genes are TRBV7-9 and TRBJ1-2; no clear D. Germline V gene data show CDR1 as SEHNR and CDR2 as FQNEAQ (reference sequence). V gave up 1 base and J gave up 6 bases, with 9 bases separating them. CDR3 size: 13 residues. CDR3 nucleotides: TGTGCCAGCAGCTTAGGAGGGAGGAATGGCTACACCTTC. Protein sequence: CASSLGGRNGYTF.

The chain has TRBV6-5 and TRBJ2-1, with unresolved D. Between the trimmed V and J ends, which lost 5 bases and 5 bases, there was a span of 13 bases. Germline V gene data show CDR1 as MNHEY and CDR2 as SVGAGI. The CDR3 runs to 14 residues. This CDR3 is CASSPLGRDNEQFF. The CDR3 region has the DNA TGTGCCAGCAGTCCCCTCGGTCGGGACAATGAGCAGTTCTTC.

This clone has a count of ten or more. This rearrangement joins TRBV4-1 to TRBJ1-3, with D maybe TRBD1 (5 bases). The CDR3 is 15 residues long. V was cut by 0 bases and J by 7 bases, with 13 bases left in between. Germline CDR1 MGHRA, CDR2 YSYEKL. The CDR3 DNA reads TGCGCCAGCAGCCAAGATAGAACCCGGGGCAACACCATATATTTT. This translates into CASSQDRTRGNTIYF.

CDR3 nucleotides: TGTGCCAGCAGCCCGAGCGCCGGGGGCACTGAAGCTTTCTTT. It is translated as CASSPSAGGTEAFF. The chain recombines TRBV11-2 with TRBJ1-1, with D tentatively TRBD1 (5 bases). Germline CDR1 is SGHAT and CDR2 is FQNNGV. Trimming pared 5 bases from V and 4 bases from J, leaving 14 bases between. The CDR3 loop spans 14 amino acids.